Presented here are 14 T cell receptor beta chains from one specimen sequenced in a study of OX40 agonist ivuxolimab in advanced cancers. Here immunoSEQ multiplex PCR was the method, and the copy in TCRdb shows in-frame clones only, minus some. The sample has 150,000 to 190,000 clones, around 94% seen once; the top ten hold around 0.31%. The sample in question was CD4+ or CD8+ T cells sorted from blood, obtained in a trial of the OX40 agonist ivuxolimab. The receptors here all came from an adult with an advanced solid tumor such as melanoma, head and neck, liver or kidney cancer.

CDR3 loop: CASRRSRDTDTQYF. CDR3 nucleotide sequence: TGTGCCAGCAGGCGTAGTCGGGACACAGATACGCAGTATTTT. The V gene is TRBV7-2, the J gene TRBJ2-3; tentative D call: TRBD2 (5 bases). The CDR3 has 14 residues. V lost 6 bases and J 2 bases, leaving 12 bases between the germline ends. Germline loops: CDR1 SGHTA, CDR2 FQGNSA.

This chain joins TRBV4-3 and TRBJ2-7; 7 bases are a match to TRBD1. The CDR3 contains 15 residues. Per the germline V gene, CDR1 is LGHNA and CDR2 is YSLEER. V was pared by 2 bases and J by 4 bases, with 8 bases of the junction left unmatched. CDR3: CASSQLGTALYEQYF. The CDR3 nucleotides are TGCGCCAGCAGCCAACTCGGGACAGCCCTATACGAGCAGTACTTC.

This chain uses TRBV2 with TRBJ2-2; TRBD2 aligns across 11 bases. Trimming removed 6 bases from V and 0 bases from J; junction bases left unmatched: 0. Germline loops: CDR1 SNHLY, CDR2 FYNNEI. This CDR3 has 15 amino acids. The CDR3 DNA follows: TGTGCCAGCAGGGGACTAGCGGCGAACACCGGGGAGCTGTTTTTT. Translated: CASRGLAANTGELFF.

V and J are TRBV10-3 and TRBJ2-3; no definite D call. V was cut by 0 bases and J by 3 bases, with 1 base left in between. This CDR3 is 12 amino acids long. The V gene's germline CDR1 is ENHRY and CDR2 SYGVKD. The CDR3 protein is CAISESTDTQYF. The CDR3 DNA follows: TGTGCCATCAGTGAGTCAACAGATACGCAGTATTTT.

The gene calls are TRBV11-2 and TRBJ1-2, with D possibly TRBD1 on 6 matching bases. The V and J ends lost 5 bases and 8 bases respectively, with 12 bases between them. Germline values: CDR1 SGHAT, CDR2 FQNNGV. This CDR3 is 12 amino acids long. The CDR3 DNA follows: TGTGCCAGCAGCGCCGAGGGGGACGGCTACACCTTC. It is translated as CASSAEGDGYTF.

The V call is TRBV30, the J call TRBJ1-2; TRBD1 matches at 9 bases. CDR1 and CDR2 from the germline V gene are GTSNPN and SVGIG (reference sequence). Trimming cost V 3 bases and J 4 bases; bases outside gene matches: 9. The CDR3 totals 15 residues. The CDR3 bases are TGTGCCTGGAGCGCAGGGACAGGGCTCTTCTATGGCTACACCTTC. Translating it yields CAWSAGTGLFYGYTF. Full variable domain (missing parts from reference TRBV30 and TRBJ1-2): SQTIHQWPATLVQPVGSPLSLECTVEGTSNPNLYWYRQAAGRGLQLLFYSVGIGQISSEVPQNLSASRPQDRQFILSSKKLLLSDSGFYLCAWSAGTGLFYGYTFGSGTRLTVV.

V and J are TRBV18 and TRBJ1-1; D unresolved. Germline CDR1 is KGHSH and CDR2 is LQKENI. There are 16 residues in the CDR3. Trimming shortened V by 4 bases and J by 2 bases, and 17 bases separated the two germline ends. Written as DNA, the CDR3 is TGTGCCAGCTCACAAGGGCGAGGGCCAAGTAACACTGAAGCTTTCTTT. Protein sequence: CASSQGRGPSNTEAFF. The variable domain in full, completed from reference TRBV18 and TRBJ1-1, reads NAGVMQNPRHLVRRRGQEARLRCSPMKGHSHVYWYRQLPEEGLKFMVYLQKENIIDESGMPKERFSAEFPKEGPSILRIQQVVRGDSAAYFCASSQGRGPSNTEAFFGQGTRLTVV.

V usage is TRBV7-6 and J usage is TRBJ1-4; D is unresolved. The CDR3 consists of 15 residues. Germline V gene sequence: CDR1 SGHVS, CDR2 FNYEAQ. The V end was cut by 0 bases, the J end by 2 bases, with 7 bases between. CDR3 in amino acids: CASSLATETNEKLFF. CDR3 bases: TGTGCCAGCAGCTTAGCGACTGAGACTAATGAAAAACTGTTTTTT.

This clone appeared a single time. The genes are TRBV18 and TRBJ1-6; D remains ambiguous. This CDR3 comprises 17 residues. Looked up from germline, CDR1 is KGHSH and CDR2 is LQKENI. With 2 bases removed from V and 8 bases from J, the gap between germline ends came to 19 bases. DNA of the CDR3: TGTGCCAGCTCACCAAATTATCCAGGAGCACGGGATTCACCCCTCCACTTT. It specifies CASSPNYPGARDSPLHF.

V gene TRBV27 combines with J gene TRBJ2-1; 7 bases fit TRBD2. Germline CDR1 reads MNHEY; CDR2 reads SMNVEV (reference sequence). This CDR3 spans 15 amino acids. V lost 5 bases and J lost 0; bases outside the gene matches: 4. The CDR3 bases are TGTGCCAGCAGTACGGCGGGAGACTCCTACAATGAGCAGTTCTTC. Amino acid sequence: CASSTAGDSYNEQFF.

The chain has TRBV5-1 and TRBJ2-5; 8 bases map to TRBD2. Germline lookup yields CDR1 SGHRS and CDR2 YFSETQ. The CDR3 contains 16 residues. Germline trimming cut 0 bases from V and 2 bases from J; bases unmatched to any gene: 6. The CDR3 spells CASSLGAGAPQETQYF. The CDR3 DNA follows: TGCGCCAGCAGCTTGGGAGCGGGAGCTCCACAAGAGACCCAGTACTTC.

The CDR3 DNA reads as TGTGCCATCTCGGCGCAGGGGAGCACTGAAGCTTTCTTT. Translating gives CAISAQGSTEAFF. V is TRBV10-3 and J is TRBJ1-1; D may be TRBD1 (6 bases). Germline CDR1 ENHRY, CDR2 SYGVKD. V was trimmed by 8 bases and J by 4 bases, leaving 14 bases between them. This CDR3 comprises 13 residues.

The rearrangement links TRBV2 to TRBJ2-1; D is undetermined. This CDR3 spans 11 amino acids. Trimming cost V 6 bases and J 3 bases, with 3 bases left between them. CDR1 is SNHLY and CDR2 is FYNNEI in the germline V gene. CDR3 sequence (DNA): TGTGCCAGCAGCTACTACAATGAGCAGTTCTTC. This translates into CASSYYNEQFF.

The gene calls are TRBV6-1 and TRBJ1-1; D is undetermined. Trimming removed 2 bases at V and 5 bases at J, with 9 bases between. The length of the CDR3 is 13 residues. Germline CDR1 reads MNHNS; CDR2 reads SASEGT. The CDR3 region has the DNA TGTGCCAGCAGTGAATCATGGCGTACTGAAGCTTTCTTT. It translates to CASSESWRTEAFF.